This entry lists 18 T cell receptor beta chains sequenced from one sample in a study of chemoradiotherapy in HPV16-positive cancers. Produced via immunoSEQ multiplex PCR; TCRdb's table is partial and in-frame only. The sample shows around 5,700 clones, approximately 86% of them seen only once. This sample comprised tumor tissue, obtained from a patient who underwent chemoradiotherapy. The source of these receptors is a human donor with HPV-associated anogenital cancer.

The CDR3 reads CASSAPQGNEQFF. Written as DNA, the CDR3 is TGTGCCAGCAGCGCCCCACAGGGGAATGAGCAGTTCTTC. The rearrangement links TRBV11-1 to TRBJ2-1, with 7 bases matching TRBD1. The CDR3 runs to 13 residues. The trim removed 5 bases at V and 7 bases at J, leaving 5 bases unmatched. Germline V gene data show CDR1 as SGHAT and CDR2 as FQDESV (reference sequence). The full variable domain, its missing parts supplied by reference TRBV11-1 and TRBJ2-1, is EAEVAQSPRYKITEKSQAVAFWCDPISGHATLYWYRQILGQGPELLVQFQDESVVDDSQLPKDRFSAERLKGVDSTLKIQPAELGDSAMYLCASSAPQGNEQFFGPGTRLTVL.

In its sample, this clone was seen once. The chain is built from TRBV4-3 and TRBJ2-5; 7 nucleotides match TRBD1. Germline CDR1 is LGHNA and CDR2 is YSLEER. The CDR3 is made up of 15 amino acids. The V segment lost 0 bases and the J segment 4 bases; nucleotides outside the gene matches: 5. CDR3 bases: TGCGCCAGCAGCCAAGACGGTCAGGGGGTAGAGACCCAGTACTTC. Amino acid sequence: CASSQDGQGVETQYF.

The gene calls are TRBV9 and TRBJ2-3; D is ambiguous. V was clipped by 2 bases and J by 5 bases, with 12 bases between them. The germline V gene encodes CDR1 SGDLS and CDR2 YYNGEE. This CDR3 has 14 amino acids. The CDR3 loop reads CASSVSRSGDTQYF. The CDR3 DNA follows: TGTGCCAGCAGCGTGTCGAGGTCAGGAGATACGCAGTATTTT. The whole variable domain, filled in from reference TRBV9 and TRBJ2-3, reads DSGVTQTPKHLITATGQRVTLRCSPRSGDLSVYWYQQSLDQGLQFLIQYYNGEERAKGNILERFSAQQFPDLHSELNLSSLELGDSALYFCASSVSRSGDTQYFGPGTRLTVL.

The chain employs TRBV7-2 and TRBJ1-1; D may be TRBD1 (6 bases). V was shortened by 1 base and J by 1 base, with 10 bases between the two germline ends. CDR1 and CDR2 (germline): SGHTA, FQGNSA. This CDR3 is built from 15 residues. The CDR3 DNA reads TGTGCCAGCAGCTTAGAACCGGGGGCGAACACTGAAGCTTTCTTT. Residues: CASSLEPGANTEAFF.

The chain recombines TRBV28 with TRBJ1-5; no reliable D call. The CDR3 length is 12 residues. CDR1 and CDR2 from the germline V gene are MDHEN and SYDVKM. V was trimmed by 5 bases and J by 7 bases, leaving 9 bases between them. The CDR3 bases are TGTGCCAGCAGTGTACGTCGGCAGCCCCAGCATTTT. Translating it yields CASSVRRQPQHF.

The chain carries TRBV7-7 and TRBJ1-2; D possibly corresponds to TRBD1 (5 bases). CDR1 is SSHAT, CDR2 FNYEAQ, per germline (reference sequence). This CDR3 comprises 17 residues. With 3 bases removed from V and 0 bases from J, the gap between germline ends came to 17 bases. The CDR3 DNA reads TGTGCCAGCAGCTTTAGACAGACCCAGATTTCTAACTATGGCTACACCTTC. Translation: CASSFRQTQISNYGYTF.

The CDR3 nucleotides read TGTGCCAGCAGCTGGGACTACCGGGAGACCCAGTACTTC. It translates to CASSWDYRETQYF. V and J are TRBV7-9 and TRBJ2-5, with TRBD2 matching 7 bases. Germline V CDR1 and CDR2: SEHNR, FQNEAQ (reference sequence). The CDR3 is 13 amino acids. V lost 4 bases and J lost 5; bases outside the gene matches: 4.

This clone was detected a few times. The chain's CDR3 is CSVALGGLGGYTF. The CDR3 DNA reads as TGCAGCGTTGCATTGGGGGGGCTTGGTGGCTACACCTTC. This chain links TRBV29-1 with TRBJ1-2; perhaps TRBD1 as D (6 bases). Germline V CDR1 and CDR2: SQVTM, ANQGSEA. This CDR3 region has 13 residues. Trimming left V 4 bases short and J 7 bases short, with 16 bases between.

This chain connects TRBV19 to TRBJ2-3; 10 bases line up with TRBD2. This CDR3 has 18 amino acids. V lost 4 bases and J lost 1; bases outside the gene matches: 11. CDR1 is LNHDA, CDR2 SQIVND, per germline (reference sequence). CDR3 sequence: CASSRIASGSSRTDTQYF. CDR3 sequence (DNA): TGTGCCAGTAGTAGAATTGCTAGCGGGAGTTCTCGCACAGATACGCAGTATTTT. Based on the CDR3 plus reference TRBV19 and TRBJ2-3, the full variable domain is DGGITQSPKYLFRKEGQNVTLSCEQNLNHDAMYWYRQDPGQGLRLIYYSQIVNDFQKGDIAEGYSVSREKKESFPLTVTSAQKNPTAFYLCASSRIASGSSRTDTQYFGPGTRLTVL.

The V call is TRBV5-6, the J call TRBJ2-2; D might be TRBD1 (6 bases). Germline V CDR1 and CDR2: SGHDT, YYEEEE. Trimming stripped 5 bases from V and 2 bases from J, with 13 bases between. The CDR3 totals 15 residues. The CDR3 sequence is CASRAGTINTGELFF. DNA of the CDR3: TGTGCCAGCAGGGCCGGGACAATAAACACCGGGGAGCTGTTTTTT.

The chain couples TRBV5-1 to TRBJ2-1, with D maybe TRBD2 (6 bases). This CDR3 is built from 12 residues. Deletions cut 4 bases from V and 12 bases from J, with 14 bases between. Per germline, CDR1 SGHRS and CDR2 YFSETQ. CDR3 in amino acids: CASSSPPEGQFF. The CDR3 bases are TGCGCCAGCAGCAGTCCCCCGGAGGGGCAGTTCTTC.

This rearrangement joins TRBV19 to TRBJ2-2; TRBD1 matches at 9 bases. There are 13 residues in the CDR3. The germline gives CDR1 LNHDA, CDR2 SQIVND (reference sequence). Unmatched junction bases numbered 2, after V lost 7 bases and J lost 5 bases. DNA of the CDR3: TGTGCCAGTATGACAGGGGGGACCGGGGAGCTGTTTTTT. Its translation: CASMTGGTGELFF.

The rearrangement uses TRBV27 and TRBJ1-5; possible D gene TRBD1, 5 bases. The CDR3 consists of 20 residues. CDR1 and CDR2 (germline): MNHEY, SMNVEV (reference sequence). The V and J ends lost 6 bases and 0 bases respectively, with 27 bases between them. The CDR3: CASRPLLDGSGQYSNQPQHF. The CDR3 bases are TGTGCCAGCAGGCCTTTATTGGACGGCTCTGGACAATATAGCAATCAGCCCCAGCATTTT.

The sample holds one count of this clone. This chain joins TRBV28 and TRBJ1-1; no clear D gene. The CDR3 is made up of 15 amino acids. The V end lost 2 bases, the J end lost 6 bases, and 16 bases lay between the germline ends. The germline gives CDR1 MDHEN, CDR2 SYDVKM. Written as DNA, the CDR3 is TGTGCCAGCAGTTTAACCCCGGCCAAAGCACCTGAAGCTTTCTTT. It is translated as CASSLTPAKAPEAFF.

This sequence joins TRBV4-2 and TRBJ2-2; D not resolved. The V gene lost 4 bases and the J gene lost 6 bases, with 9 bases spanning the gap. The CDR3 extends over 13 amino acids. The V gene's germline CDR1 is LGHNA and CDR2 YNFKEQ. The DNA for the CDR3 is TGTGCCAGCAGCCTTTCCTTATCCGGGGAGCTGTTTTTT. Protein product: CASSLSLSGELFF.

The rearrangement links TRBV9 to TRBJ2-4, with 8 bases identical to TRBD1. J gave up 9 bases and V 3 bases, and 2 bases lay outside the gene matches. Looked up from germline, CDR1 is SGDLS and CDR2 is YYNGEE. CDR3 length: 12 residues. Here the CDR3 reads CASSGTGGIQYF. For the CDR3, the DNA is TGTGCCAGCAGCGGCACAGGGGGCATTCAGTACTTC.

The chain's CDR3 is CASSLAMGQGHQPQHF. The DNA for the CDR3 is TGTGCCAGCAGCCTCGCTATGGGACAGGGCCATCAGCCCCAGCATTTT. The chain links TRBV11-2 to TRBJ1-5; 9 bases align to TRBD1. The CDR3 runs to 16 residues. CDR1 and CDR2 from the germline V gene are SGHAT and FQNNGV. The J segment lost 5 bases and the V segment lost 5 bases, leaving 10 bases of the junction unmatched.

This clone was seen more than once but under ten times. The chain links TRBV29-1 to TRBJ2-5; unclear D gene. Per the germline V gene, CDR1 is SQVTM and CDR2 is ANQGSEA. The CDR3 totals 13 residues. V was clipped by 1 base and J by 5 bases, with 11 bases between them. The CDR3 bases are TGCAGCGTTGAAGTGGTCGCTGGGGAGACCCAGTACTTC. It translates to CSVEVVAGETQYF.